This T cell receptor (beta chain) was sequenced during a study of cytomegalovirus exposure and HLA in healthy donors. Study-level points and caveats: When analyzed later, the rates of TCR association showed variation by HLA locus, with DRB1 the most and HLA-C the fewest. Exclusion applied to some V segments, including TRBV6-2 and TRBV6-3, as they were indistinguishable.

A remark on this clone: Its antigen is not known.

Healthy bone marrow donors supplied every sample. V dropped 0 bases and J dropped 2; count of bases not matched to a gene: 9. Germline CDR1 and CDR2: SGHRS and YFSETQ. CDR3 length: 18 amino acids. PCR involved 60 Vbeta and 13 Jbeta primers. TCRdb's table, derived via immunoSEQ multiplex PCR, lists solely in-frame clones and lacks some. This sample has about 200,000 clones, with over 65% found just once. What was sequenced was PBMCs. This clonotype was sampled from a man aged 40-50 years in good health and CMV-seropositive. This chain connects TRBV5-1 to TRBJ2-1; TRBD1 matches 9 bases. In DNA form, the CDR3 reads TGCGCCAGCAGCTTGGGAGTGGGGCGGACAGGGGCCTACAATGAGCAGTTCTTC. Its translation is CASSLGVGRTGAYNEQFF.